This TCR beta chain was sequenced in a study of cytomegalovirus exposure and HLA in healthy donors. Study context: Some 87 million unique TCRs from HLA-typed donors were held in an early release of data.

The primer mix had 60 Vbeta and 13 Jbeta primers. Clones were sequenced by immunoSEQ multiplex PCR, and TCRdb holds only the in-frame ones, with some missing. The data hold around 180,000 clones, with 60% to 85% observed a single time. General study points: Across HLA loci, a later analysis found differing TCR association rates, with DRB1 most and HLA-C fewest. Published work reported that the classifier diagnosed cytomegalovirus status with high specificity and sensitivity.

This clone was detected once. What it binds is unknown. This sample also contains other DNA sequences that code for the same CDR3. The CDR3 runs to 15 residues. The germline V gene encodes CDR1 MNHEY and CDR2 SVGAGI. Trimming cost V 0 bases and J 1 base, with 7 bases left between them. Though probably carrying unrecorded immune exposures, donors were nominally healthy at sampling. The TCR originated in a man aged 35-49 years in good health and CMV-seronegative. The chain couples TRBV6-5 to TRBJ1-5; D is undetermined. What was sequenced was PBMCs. The CDR3 loop reads CASSYSLRSNQPQHF. The CDR3 DNA is TGTGCCAGCAGTTACTCGCTCAGAAGCAATCAGCCCCAGCATTTT.